This T cell receptor (beta chain) was captured by sequencing in a study of T-cell memory formation after mild COVID-19. TCRdb recomputed calls from the 5' RACE reads with MiXCR, one row per CDR3 protein. The table lists about 410,000 distinct CDR3 sequences, more than 20% of them singletons. This CDR3 has 16 residues. Deletions cut 0 bases from V and 2 bases from J, with 13 bases between. In germline, CDR1 is LGHNA, CDR2 YSLEER. The chain combines TRBV4-3 with TRBJ1-1, with a weak D call TRBD1 (5 bases). The sequence was collected from an adult woman who had mild COVID-19 (a few samples of this study predate the infection). Cell type and time point are not known. The sample was PBMCs or a T cell subset sorted from them (not recorded which). The CDR3 reads CASSQDLIQGNTEAFF. In DNA, the CDR3 is TGCGCCAGCAGCCAAGATCTTATTCAGGGCAACACTGAAGCTTTCTTT.